These 12 T cell receptor beta chains share one sample of origin, sequenced in a study of shared clonotypes between healthy human individuals. Profiled with immunoSEQ multiplex PCR; TCRdb holds only in-frame clones, not every one. The sample includes approximately 2,200,000 clones, approximately 94% seen only once; the top ten take 1.5% to 2%. In the naive CD8 group, cells lacked CD45RO and were positively selected for CCR7, so terminally differentiated effector memory CD45RA+ cells were left out. Material: naive CD8+ T cells from PBMCs. These receptors were taken from a man in his late teens or twenties in good health. Some clones in this sample may be carry-over from other donors' samples.

The V call is TRBV27, the J call TRBJ1-2, with TRBD1 matching over 7 bases. After removal of 5 bases from V and 6 bases from J, the junction contained 6 bases not matched to a gene. The length of the CDR3 is 13 residues. Germline assignment: CDR1 MNHEY and CDR2 SMNVEV (reference sequence). CDR3 nucleotide sequence: TGTGCCAGCAGTCTACAGGGGTTTGATGGCTACACCTTC. This translates into CASSLQGFDGYTF.

V and J are TRBV5-8 and TRBJ2-7; 9 bases line up with TRBD2. CDR3 length equals 16 residues. Germline loops: CDR1 SGHTS, CDR2 YDEGEE. The V segment lost 3 bases and the J segment 0 bases; nucleotides outside the gene matches: 7. CDR3 residues: CASSSVTSGLSYEQYF. In DNA form, the CDR3 reads TGTGCCAGCAGCTCAGTCACTAGCGGGCTCTCCTACGAGCAGTACTTC.

The CDR3 loop reads CASSTLYGSTYEQYF. The CDR3 DNA reads as TGTGCCAGTAGTACCCTCTATGGTAGCACCTACGAGCAGTACTTC. The V and J genes are TRBV19 and TRBJ2-7; D is unresolved. V lost 4 bases and J 2 bases, leaving 15 bases between the germline ends. CDR1 and CDR2 (germline): LNHDA, SQIVND (reference sequence). The CDR3 is made up of 15 amino acids.

The chain couples TRBV19 to TRBJ2-7; 11 bases are shared with TRBD2. The CDR3 totals 17 residues. Germline V CDR1 and CDR2: LNHDA, SQIVND (reference sequence). J gave up 5 bases and V 2 bases, and 11 bases lay outside the gene matches. CDR3 DNA sequence: TGTGCCAGTAGTATACAACTAGCGGGAGTAATCAGCGACGAGCAGTACTTC. Residues: CASSIQLAGVISDEQYF.

The chain links TRBV9 to TRBJ2-5, with 12 bases that match TRBD1. The CDR3 runs to 17 residues. Trimming at V came to 3 bases and at J to 1 base, leaving 7 bases not matched to a gene. Per the germline V gene, CDR1 is SGDLS and CDR2 is YYNGEE. The DNA for the CDR3 is TGTGCCAGCAGCGAGACTGGGACAGGGGGCTCCCAAGAGACCCAGTACTTC. It is translated as CASSETGTGGSQETQYF.

This chain uses TRBV11-3 with TRBJ2-3; 9 bases agree with TRBD2. This CDR3 region has 17 residues. The V gene's germline CDR1 is SGHNT and CDR2 YENEEA. The trim removed 0 bases at V and 6 bases at J, leaving 10 bases unmatched. CDR3 protein: CASSLDPDSGSLDTQYF. CDR3 nucleotides: TGTGCCAGCAGCTTAGATCCGGATAGCGGGAGTCTTGATACGCAGTATTTT.

This rearrangement joins TRBV9 to TRBJ1-4, with 9 bases matching TRBD1. V gave up 3 bases and J gave up 6 bases; unmatched junction bases: 9. The CDR3 is made up of 16 amino acids. Germline loops: CDR1 SGDLS, CDR2 YYNGEE. For the CDR3, the DNA is TGTGCCAGCAGCGCCCCTACGGGACAGGGTTATGAAAAACTGTTTTTT. Protein sequence: CASSAPTGQGYEKLFF.

This chain uses TRBV4-2 with TRBJ2-3; D possibly corresponds to TRBD2 (6 bases). The CDR3 consists of 14 residues. Trimming cost V 2 bases and J 5 bases, with 11 bases left between them. Germline loops: CDR1 LGHNA, CDR2 YNFKEQ. The CDR3 DNA is TGTGCCAGCAGCCAAAGCGGGCCGGGAGATACGCAGTATTTT. Protein sequence: CASSQSGPGDTQYF.

The chain links TRBV6-1 to TRBJ1-2, with D maybe TRBD1 (6 bases). From germline, CDR1 is MNHNS and CDR2 SASEGT. The CDR3 is made up of 12 amino acids. V lost 7 bases, J lost 3 bases, and 9 bases lay in between. Here the CDR3 DNA reads TGTGCCAGCAACCAGGGGTACTATGGCTACACCTTC. Translation: CASNQGYYGYTF.

CDR3 residues: CASSPPQGPTSYEQYF. In DNA, the CDR3 is TGTGCCAGCAGCCCCCCCCAGGGCCCGACCTCCTACGAGCAGTACTTC. The rearrangement joins TRBV28 to TRBJ2-7, with D perhaps TRBD1 (5 bases). CDR3 size: 16 residues. Trimming pared 6 bases from V and 0 bases from J, leaving 18 bases between. CDR1 is MDHEN, CDR2 SYDVKM, per germline.

This chain joins TRBV28 and TRBJ2-7, with D tentatively TRBD2 (6 bases). Trimming stripped 1 base from V and 3 bases from J, with 10 bases between. CDR1 and CDR2 from the germline V gene are MDHEN and SYDVKM. The length of the CDR3 is 14 residues. This CDR3 reads CASSLYGGIYEQYF. The DNA of the CDR3 is TGTGCCAGCAGTTTATATGGCGGGATCTACGAGCAGTACTTC.

The gene calls are TRBV4-3 and TRBJ2-3; D may be TRBD2 (6 bases). The CDR3 runs to 16 residues. V lost 2 bases and J lost 1, with 13 bases in between. Germline CDR1 reads LGHNA; CDR2 reads YSLEER. The CDR3 nucleotides are TGCGCCAGCAGCCAAATTAGGAGGGACCGCACAGATACGCAGTATTTT. This codes for CASSQIRRDRTDTQYF.